These 10 T cell receptor beta chains share one sample of origin, sequenced in a study of blood T cell repertoires in COVID-19. Produced via immunoSEQ multiplex PCR; TCRdb's table is partial and in-frame only. This table has roughly 250,000 clones, 88% appearing once. The source material was peripheral blood. Receptor source: a man in his sixties who had recovered from COVID-19.

The genes are TRBV6-1 and TRBJ2-7; weak D call: TRBD1 (6 bases). In germline, CDR1 is MNHNS, CDR2 SASEGT. V gave up 4 bases and J gave up 1 base, with 17 bases separating them. The CDR3 is 16 residues long. CDR3 region: CASSARTGRRSYEQYF. CDR3 nucleotides: TGTGCCAGCAGTGCACGCACAGGGCGGAGGTCCTACGAGCAGTACTTC.

The chain uses TRBV6-5 and TRBJ2-7, with 7 bases matching TRBD1. After removal of 10 bases from V and 1 base from J, the junction contained 10 bases not matched to a gene. The CDR3 contains 14 residues. Germline lookup yields CDR1 MNHEY and CDR2 SVGAGI. The CDR3 region is CATDDRASSYEQYF. CDR3 in DNA: TGTGCCACCGACGACAGGGCCTCATCCTACGAGCAGTACTTC.

The genes are TRBV5-1 and TRBJ2-5; 9 bases align to TRBD1. The CDR3 sequence is 16 residues long. The germline V gene has CDR1 SGHRS and CDR2 YFSETQ. V was clipped by 0 bases and J by 5 bases; unmatched bases: 8. Written as DNA, the CDR3 is TGCGCCAGCAGCTTGGCCTCCGGGACAGGGAAGGAGACCCAGTACTTC. Its protein is CASSLASGTGKETQYF. Filled out from reference TRBV5-1 and TRBJ2-5, the complete variable domain reads KAGVTQTPRYLIKTRGQQVTLSCSPISGHRSVSWYQQTPGQGLQFLFEYFSETQRNKGNFPGRFSGRQFSNSRSEMNVSTLELGDSALYLCASSLASGTGKETQYFGPGTRLLVL.

The chain employs TRBV7-2 and TRBJ1-6, with no clear D. V dropped 5 bases and J dropped 7 bases, with 9 bases sitting between them. The CDR3 sequence is 13 residues long. Germline loops: CDR1 SGHTA, CDR2 FQGNSA. CDR3 DNA: TGTGCCAGCAGCCTTACAGTGAATTCACCCCTCCACTTT. Its protein is CASSLTVNSPLHF.

The chain is built from TRBV24-1 and TRBJ2-3; 7 bases are a match to TRBD1. The CDR3 spans 17 residues. CDR1 and CDR2 (germline): KGHDR, SFDVKD. The ends lost 2 bases at V and 2 bases at J; junction bases unmatched: 9. The CDR3 here is CATSDSGQVLHTDTQYF. In DNA form, the CDR3 reads TGTGCCACCAGTGATTCCGGACAGGTTCTTCACACAGATACGCAGTATTTT.

V gene TRBV9 combines with J gene TRBJ1-4; 10 bases line up with TRBD1. After removal of 4 bases from V and 6 bases from J, the junction contained 6 bases not matched to a gene. Germline V gene data show CDR1 as SGDLS and CDR2 as YYNGEE. This CDR3 comprises 15 residues. Here the CDR3 reads CASSRRGQGDEKLFF. The CDR3, as DNA: TGTGCCAGCAGCCGCAGAGGACAGGGGGATGAAAAACTGTTTTTT. The full variable domain, completed using reference TRBV9 and TRBJ1-4, is DSGVTQTPKHLITATGQRVTLRCSPRSGDLSVYWYQQSLDQGLQFLIQYYNGEERAKGNILERFSAQQFPDLHSELNLSSLELGDSALYFCASSRRGQGDEKLFFGSGTQLSVL.

The V call is TRBV7-9, the J call TRBJ1-1; 7 bases are a match to TRBD1. After removal of 3 bases from V and 4 bases from J, the junction contained 17 bases not matched to a gene. CDR1 is SEHNR and CDR2 is FQNEAQ in the germline V gene (reference sequence). The CDR3 runs 18 residues. CDR3 bases: TGTGCCAGCAGCTTGTGGCCGCCGGAACAGGGGAAGGGCACTGAAGCTTTCTTT. Translation: CASSLWPPEQGKGTEAFF.

This chain uses TRBV10-3 with TRBJ1-2, with no clear D. CDR1 is ENHRY, CDR2 SYGVKD, per germline. This CDR3 is 13 amino acids long. With 2 bases removed from V and 4 bases from J, the gap between germline ends came to 8 bases. CDR3 amino acids: CAISEVGVYGYTF. As DNA, the CDR3 is TGTGCCATCAGTGAGGTCGGAGTCTATGGCTACACCTTC.

In this sample, this clone turned up a few times. The CDR3 is CASKEGEKWSQETQYF. CDR3 sequence (DNA): TGTGCCAGCAAGGAGGGAGAGAAGTGGTCCCAAGAGACCCAGTACTTC. The V gene is TRBV7-2, the J gene TRBJ2-5, with D perhaps matching TRBD2 (6 bases). The CDR3 is made up of 16 amino acids. Trimming removed 7 bases from V and 1 base from J, with 19 bases in between. The V gene's germline CDR1 is SGHTA and CDR2 FQGNSA.

CDR3: CASSFLQTGTVPNHNEQFF. The CDR3 bases are TGTGCCAGCAGTTTCCTCCAAACCGGGACAGTTCCAAACCACAATGAGCAGTTCTTC. The V and J genes are TRBV27 and TRBJ2-1; 7 nucleotides line up with TRBD1. Germline CDR1 MNHEY, CDR2 SMNVEV (reference sequence). The CDR3 has 19 amino acids. V shed 3 bases and J 5 bases; nucleotides not matched to a gene: 19.